This T cell receptor beta chain was obtained from a study of T cell changes during pregnancy in multiple sclerosis. V lost 6 bases and J 0 bases, leaving 11 bases between the germline ends. The CDR3 runs to 13 residues. Germline-derived CDR1 and CDR2 are SQVTM and ANQGSEA. This clone was detected only a few times. Clones were read by immunoSEQ multiplex PCR, and TCRdb kept only the in-frame ones, dropping some. Among over 30,000 clones, around 90% were seen once, and the ten largest hold 1.2%. Sequencing was performed on CD4+ T cells from peripheral blood mononuclear cells, taken before pregnancy. The source of this sequence is a female donor with multiple sclerosis, enrolled in a pregnancy study. The chain recombines TRBV29-1 with TRBJ1-2; D is ambiguous. CDR3 sequence: CSVGADTNYGYTF. The CDR3 DNA is TGCAGCGTGGGAGCGGATACTAACTATGGCTACACCTTC.